Only a few counts were recorded for the clone carrying this TCR beta chain. Its antigen is unknown. The data stem from a study of cytomegalovirus exposure and HLA in healthy donors. Both 60 Vbeta primers and 13 Jbeta primers went into the PCR. Produced via immunoSEQ multiplex PCR; TCRdb's table is partial and in-frame only. The data hold some 130,000 clones, with 80% observed a single time. The CDR3 is 16 residues long. The trim removed 5 bases at V and 2 bases at J, leaving 10 bases unmatched. Germline V CDR1 and CDR2: GTSNPN, SVGIG (reference sequence). Study results and limitations: There were three CMV-associated chains whose specificity for CMV antigens was confirmed in vitro. Clonal expansion, a later analysis showed, was greater in HLA-associated TCR beta chains than in equally common others.

This chain joins TRBV30 and TRBJ2-2, with 8 bases aligning to TRBD1. This sequence originates from a male donor in good health and CMV-seronegative. Sequenced sample: PBMCs. CDR3 bases: TGTGCCTGGGGGACGGACAGGGACTTAAACACCGGGGAGCTGTTTTTT. It yields the protein CAWGTDRDLNTGELFF. Looking up the rest from reference TRBV30 and TRBJ2-2 gives the full variable domain: SQTIHQWPATLVQPVGSPLSLECTVEGTSNPNLYWYRQAAGRGLQLLFYSVGIGQISSEVPQNLSASRPQDRQFILSSKKLLLSDSGFYLCAWGTDRDLNTGELFFGEGSRLTVL.